These 7 T cell receptor beta chains were all obtained from the same sample, sequenced in a study of CD8 T cells in ankylosing spondylitis. Using its own MiXCR run on the 5' RACE reads, TCRdb lists one record per CDR3 protein. The sample contains hundreds of thousands of distinct CDR3 sequences, approximately 20% of which appear only once. Their target antigens are unknown. General study findings and limits: Ankylosing spondylitis blood seemed to carry a telltale TCR beta motif made of fewer than 10 highly homologous variants.

The sequenced material came from blood, either unsorted or a sorted T cell fraction (not recorded which). These receptors were collected from a male donor with ankylosing spondylitis.

This clonotype was detected a few times. The chain is built from TRBV5-5 and TRBJ1-1, with D hard to call. With 0 bases removed from V and 0 bases from J, the gap between germline ends came to 9 bases. CDR3 length equals 15 residues. CDR1 SGHKS and CDR2 YYEKEE come from the germline V gene (reference sequence). The CDR3: CASSLAGSLNTEAFF. Written as DNA, the CDR3 is TGTGCCAGCAGCTTGGCCGGATCCCTGAACACTGAAGCTTTCTTT. The full variable domain, completed using reference TRBV5-5 and TRBJ1-1, is DAGVTQSPTHLIKTRGQQVTLRCSPISGHKSVSWYQQVLGQGPQFIFQYYEKEERGRGNFPDRFSARQFPNYSSELNVNALLLGDSALYLCASSLAGSLNTEAFFGQGTRLTVV.

This clonotype occurred a few times. The gene calls are TRBV9 and TRBJ1-1, with D possibly TRBD1 on 5 matching bases. Trimming removed 4 bases at V and 2 bases at J, with 12 bases between. This CDR3 is 14 amino acids long. CDR1 and CDR2 (germline): SGDLS, YYNGEE. The CDR3 DNA sequence: TGTGCCAGCAGCCCAGGGACCCAAAACACTGAAGCTTTCTTT. Protein product: CASSPGTQNTEAFF.

This clonotype occurred many times. This chain joins TRBV4-2 and TRBJ1-2; TRBD1 agrees at 9 bases. This CDR3 has 15 residues. V gave up 1 base and J gave up 4 bases; unmatched junction bases: 4. Germline V CDR1 and CDR2: LGHNA, YNFKEQ. The CDR3 loop is CASSQGTGVAYGYTF. CDR3 in DNA: TGTGCCAGCAGCCAAGGGACAGGGGTTGCCTATGGCTACACCTTC.

The genes are TRBV19 and TRBJ2-1, with D perhaps TRBD2 (5 bases). Trimming left V 3 bases short and J 0 bases short, with 12 bases between. The CDR3 extends over 16 amino acids. Germline-derived CDR1 and CDR2 are LNHDA and SQIVND (reference sequence). Here the CDR3 DNA reads TGTGCCAGTAGTATCCCCGCCGGGATCTCCTACAATGAGCAGTTCTTC. This codes for CASSIPAGISYNEQFF. The full variable domain, with the rest looked up from reference TRBV19 and TRBJ2-1, is DGGITQSPKYLFRKEGQNVTLSCEQNLNHDAMYWYRQDPGQGLRLIYYSQIVNDFQKGDIAEGYSVSREKKESFPLTVTSAQKNPTAFYLCASSIPAGISYNEQFFGPGTRLTVL.

This clonotype was observed a few times. The J gene is TRBJ1-5, the V gene TRBV15, with 11 bases fitting TRBD1. Germline lookup yields CDR1 LNHNV and CDR2 YYDKDF (reference sequence). The CDR3 is made up of 18 amino acids. With V trimmed by 2 bases and J by 3 bases, 9 bases remained unmatched. Written as DNA, the CDR3 is TGTGCCACCAGCAGACCGGACAGGGGGCCCTCCTTCAATCAGCCCCAGCATTTT. It is translated as CATSRPDRGPSFNQPQHF.

This clonotype was seen only a few times. The chain carries TRBV11-3 and TRBJ2-1, with 8 bases identical to TRBD2. The CDR3 sequence is 15 residues long. The V and J ends lost 3 bases and 2 bases, in that order; junction bases with no gene match: 3. Germline V gene data show CDR1 as SGHNT and CDR2 as YENEEA. CDR3 in DNA: TGTGCCAGCAGCTTCCAGCGGGGGCCCTACAATGAGCAGTTCTTC. It translates to CASSFQRGPYNEQFF.

This chain uses TRBV4-2 with TRBJ2-5, with D possibly matching TRBD2 (6 bases). Germline CDR1 LGHNA, CDR2 YNFKEQ. This CDR3 comprises 18 residues. V was clipped by 0 bases and J by 5 bases, with 22 bases between them. The DNA of the CDR3 is TGTGCCAGCAGCCAAGAGGGGTACGGGGGTCAATTCGAGGAGACCCAGTACTTC. This gives the protein CASSQEGYGGQFEETQYF.